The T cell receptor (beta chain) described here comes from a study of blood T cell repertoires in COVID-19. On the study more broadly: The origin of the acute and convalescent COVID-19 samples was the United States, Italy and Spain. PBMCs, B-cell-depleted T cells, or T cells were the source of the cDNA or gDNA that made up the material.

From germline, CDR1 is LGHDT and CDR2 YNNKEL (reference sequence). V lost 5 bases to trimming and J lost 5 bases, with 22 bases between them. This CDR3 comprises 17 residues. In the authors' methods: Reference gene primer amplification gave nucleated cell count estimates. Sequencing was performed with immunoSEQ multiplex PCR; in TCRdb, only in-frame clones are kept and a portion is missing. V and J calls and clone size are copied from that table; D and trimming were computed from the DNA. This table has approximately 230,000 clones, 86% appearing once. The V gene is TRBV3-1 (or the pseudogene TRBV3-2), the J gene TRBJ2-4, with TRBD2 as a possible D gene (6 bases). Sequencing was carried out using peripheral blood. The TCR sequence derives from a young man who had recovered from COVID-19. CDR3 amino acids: CASSTLALTNGENIQYF. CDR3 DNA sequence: TGTGCCAGCAGCACTCTAGCGCTCACCAATGGGGAAAACATTCAGTACTTC.